A selection of T cell receptor beta chains follows, all from one sample in a study of blood T cell repertoires in COVID-19. TCRdb keeps only in-frame clones here, not all; method: immunoSEQ multiplex PCR. This sample has fewer than 250,000 clones; around 86% occur once, and the top ten carry 2% to 2.5%. The sequencing input was PBMCs or T cells enriched from blood (not recorded which). The receptors derive from a woman in her forties or fifties who had recovered from COVID-19. The CDR3 runs from the conserved cysteine through the conserved F or W. The D gene is left open where the match is weak. Size tells how often a clone was seen (once, few, many) or the class of an expanded clone, and some rows leave it out.

cdr3_nt | cdr3_aa | j_call | clone_size | d_call | v_call
TGTGCCTGGAGTGTACGGGGGACCATGAACACTGAAGCTTTCTTT | CAWSVRGTMNTEAFF | TRBJ1-1 | - | - | TRBV30
TGTGCCAGCTCACCAGACCGGGTTTCGAGCTCCTACGAGCAGTACTTC | CASSPDRVSSSYEQYF | TRBJ2-7 | - | - | TRBV18
TGTGCCAGCAGCCTAGGGGGCGACACGCCGCAAGAGACCCAGTACTTC | CASSLGGDTPQETQYF | TRBJ2-5 | - | TRBD1 | TRBV5-6
TGTGCCAGTAGTATCAACAGGGGGGATGGCTACACCTTC | CASSINRGDGYTF | TRBJ1-2 | - | TRBD1 | TRBV19
TGTGCCAGTAGACCTGGACAGGGCCCTGGGGATTCACCCCTCCACTTT | CASRPGQGPGDSPLHF | TRBJ1-6 | - | TRBD1 | TRBV19
TGTGCCAGCAGCCTCCCGGGACAGCGGCCATACGAGCAGTACTTC | CASSLPGQRPYEQYF | TRBJ2-7 | once | TRBD1 | TRBV4-2
TGTGCCAGCAGGGGACTAGCGGGGACTGATCATACGCAGTATTTT | CASRGLAGTDHTQYF | TRBJ2-3 | - | TRBD2 | TRBV11-2
TGCGCCAGCAGACCCACAACAGGGGGAGAACGTCAGCCCCAGCATTTT | CASRPTTGGERQPQHF | TRBJ1-5 | - | TRBD1 | TRBV10-2
TGCAGCGTTGAAGAACATAAAAACACTGAAGCTTTCTTT | CSVEEHKNTEAFF | TRBJ1-1 | - | - | TRBV29-1
TGTGCCAGCAGCTCCTCAGGGGGAAGGTCCTACGAGCAGTACTTC | CASSSSGGRSYEQYF | TRBJ2-7 | once | TRBD1 | TRBV27
TGTGCCAGTAGTATACGGAACCCGACAGGTTTGGGGAAAGGACTGTTTTTT | CASSIRNPTGLGKGLFF | TRBJ1-4 | - | - | TRBV19
TGTGCCACCCATGGAGGGCCCGTGAACACTGAAGCTTTCTTT | CATHGGPVNTEAFF | TRBJ1-1 | - | - | TRBV5-5
TGTGCCAGCAGTTACAAGGGGTCTGCTAATGAAAAACTGTTTTTT | CASSYKGSANEKLFF | TRBJ1-4 | - | - | TRBV6-5
TGTGCCAGCAGCCCCCAGGTGGTCCGGGAAAATCAGCCCCAGCATTTT | CASSPQVVRENQPQHF | TRBJ1-5 | - | - | TRBV7-2
TGTGCCAGCACCCTAGTTGAGACTGAAGCTTTCTTT | CASTLVETEAFF | TRBJ1-1 | few | - | TRBV5-8
TGCGCCAGCAGCTTGGAAGGACTAGCGACCGGGGAGCTGTTTTTT | CASSLEGLATGELFF | TRBJ2-2 | - | TRBD2 | TRBV5-1
TGCAGTGCTAGTGGGGGAAGGGAGGACTATGGCTACACCTTC | CSASGGREDYGYTF | TRBJ1-2 | - | - | TRBV20-1
TGTGCCAGCAGCCAGGGGGGGGGCTTGTGGGAGACCCAGTACTTC | CASSQGGGLWETQYF | TRBJ2-5 | - | - | TRBV3-1/TRBV3-2
TGTGCCAGCAGGGCTTCCGGGACAGGGGGCAAAGCTTTCTTT | CASRASGTGGKAFF | TRBJ1-1 | - | TRBD1 | TRBV2
TGTGCCAGCAGCTTAATGGAGGGGTTCGGAAACACCATATATTTT | CASSLMEGFGNTIYF | TRBJ1-3 | once | - | TRBV11-2
TGTGCCAGCAGTTTACCGACTAGCGGGGTAGGGACCCAGTACTTC | CASSLPTSGVGTQYF | TRBJ2-5 | - | TRBD2 | TRBV28
TGCGCCAGCCGGGACAGCAGCTCCTACGAGCAGTACTTC | CASRDSSSYEQYF | TRBJ2-7 | - | TRBD1 | TRBV5-1
TGTGCCAGCAGCTTATCCGGAGCCGGGGGCTACACCTTC | CASSLSGAGGYTF | TRBJ1-2 | - | - | TRBV7-9
TGTGCCTGGAGCCTCGGGGGGGCCGAGACCCAGTACTTC | CAWSLGGAETQYF | TRBJ2-5 | - | TRBD2 | TRBV30
TGTGCCAGCAATGGCAGGGTGAGCTACAATGAGCAGTTCTTC | CASNGRVSYNEQFF | TRBJ2-1 | once | - | TRBV28
TGCGCCAGCAGCAACAGGGGGTTAAACACCATATATTTT | CASSNRGLNTIYF | TRBJ1-3 | once | TRBD1 | TRBV4-1
TGTGCCAGTAGTATAGCGAGGGGACAGAGGACTGAAAAACTGTTTTTT | CASSIARGQRTEKLFF | TRBJ1-4 | - | TRBD1 | TRBV19
TGCGCCAGCAGCCCCTCGGGTGGAGGTTTGAATGAAAAACTGTTTTTT | CASSPSGGGLNEKLFF | TRBJ1-4 | - | - | TRBV4-3
TGTGCCACCTCGGACAGACTCGGGAACACCATATATTTT | CATSDRLGNTIYF | TRBJ1-3 | - | - | TRBV11-3
TGTGCCAGCAGTTACCAGGGACAGGGGGGCTACGAGCAGTACTTC | CASSYQGQGGYEQYF | TRBJ2-7 | - | TRBD1 | TRBV6-2/TRBV6-3
TGTGCCAGCAGTTACTCCTTGAACACTGAAGCTTTCTTT | CASSYSLNTEAFF | TRBJ1-1 | - | - | TRBV6-5
TGTGCCAGCAGCTCCCGGGACAACCTTGGCTACACCTTC | CASSSRDNLGYTF | TRBJ1-2 | - | - | TRBV7-9
TGTGCCTTCCGAGACAGGGGGGTTAGCAATCAGCCCCAGCATTTT | CAFRDRGVSNQPQHF | TRBJ1-5 | - | TRBD1 | TRBV7-6
TGCGCCAGCAGCCCGGGGTCGATCACAGATACGCAGTATTTT | CASSPGSITDTQYF | TRBJ2-3 | - | - | TRBV5-1
TGCGCCAGCAGCTTGATCGGACAGAGGGGCTACACCTTC | CASSLIGQRGYTF | TRBJ1-2 | - | - | TRBV5-1
TGCAGCGTCTCACGGGGGGACCCTTCAAACACTGAAGCTTTCTTT | CSVSRGDPSNTEAFF | TRBJ1-1 | - | - | TRBV29-1
TGTGCCAGCAGCCCTAGGACCGGAGGGAACACTGAAGCTTTCTTT | CASSPRTGGNTEAFF | TRBJ1-1 | - | - | TRBV7-9
TGCGCCAGCAGCTGGGGAGATTTTACCACCAGCTCCGAGCAGTACTTC | CASSWGDFTTSSEQYF | TRBJ2-7 | - | - | TRBV5-1
TGCAGCGCCCGGGACAGGAGGCAAAACACCGGGGAGCTGTTTTTT | CSARDRRQNTGELFF | TRBJ2-2 | - | TRBD1 | TRBV29-1
TGTGCCAGCAGGGCCGGGACAGGGAGTACTGAAGCTTTCTTT | CASRAGTGSTEAFF | TRBJ1-1 | - | TRBD1 | TRBV2
TGTGCCAGCGGGCAGTATAATGAAAAACTGTTTTTT | CASGQYNEKLFF | TRBJ1-4 | many | - | TRBV27
TGTGCCAGCCAGCAGGGATCCCAATATGGCTACACCTTC | CASQQGSQYGYTF | TRBJ1-2 | once | - | TRBV6-5